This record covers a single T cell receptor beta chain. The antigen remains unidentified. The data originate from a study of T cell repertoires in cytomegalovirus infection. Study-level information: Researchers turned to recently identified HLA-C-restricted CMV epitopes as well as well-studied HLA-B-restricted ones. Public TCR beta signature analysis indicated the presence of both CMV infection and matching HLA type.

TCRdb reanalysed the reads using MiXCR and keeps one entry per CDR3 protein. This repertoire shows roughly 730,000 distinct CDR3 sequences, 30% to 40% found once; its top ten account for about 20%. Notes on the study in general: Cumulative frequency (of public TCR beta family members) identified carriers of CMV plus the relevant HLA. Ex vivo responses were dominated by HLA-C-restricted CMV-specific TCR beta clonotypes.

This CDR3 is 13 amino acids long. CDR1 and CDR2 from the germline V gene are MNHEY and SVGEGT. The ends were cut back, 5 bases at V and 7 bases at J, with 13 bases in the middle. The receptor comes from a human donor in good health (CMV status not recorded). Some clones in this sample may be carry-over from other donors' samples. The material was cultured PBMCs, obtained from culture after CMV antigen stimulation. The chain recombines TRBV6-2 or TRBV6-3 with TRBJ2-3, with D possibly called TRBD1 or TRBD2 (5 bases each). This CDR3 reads CASSRTGRNTQYF. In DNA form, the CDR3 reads TGTGCCAGCAGTAGAACGGGACGAAATACGCAGTATTTT.